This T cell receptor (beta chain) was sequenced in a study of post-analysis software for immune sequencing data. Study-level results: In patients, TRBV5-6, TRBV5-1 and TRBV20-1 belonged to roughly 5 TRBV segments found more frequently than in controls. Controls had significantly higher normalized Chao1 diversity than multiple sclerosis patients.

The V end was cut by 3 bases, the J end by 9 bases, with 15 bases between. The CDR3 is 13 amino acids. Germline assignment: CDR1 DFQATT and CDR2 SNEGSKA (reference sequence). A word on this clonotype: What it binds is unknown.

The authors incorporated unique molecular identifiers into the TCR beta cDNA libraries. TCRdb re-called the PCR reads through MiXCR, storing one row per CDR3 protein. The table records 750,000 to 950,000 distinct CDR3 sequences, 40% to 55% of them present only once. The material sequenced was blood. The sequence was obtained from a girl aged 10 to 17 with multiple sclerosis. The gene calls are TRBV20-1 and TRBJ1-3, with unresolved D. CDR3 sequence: CSARWLAEGTIYF. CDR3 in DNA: TGCAGTGCTAGGTGGCTCGCAGAAGGCACCATATATTTT.